Each of the 27 T cell receptor beta chains below was sequenced from the same sample in a study of cytomegalovirus exposure and HLA in healthy donors (dated by TCRdb to 2015 to 2018). Library preparation used the immunoSEQ multiplex PCR assay. For the multiplex PCR, a mixture combining 60 forward primers for TCR Vbeta segments and 13 reverse primers for TCR Jbeta segments was used. In its TCRdb copy, this immuneACCESS table keeps in-frame sequences only and misses some clones. Where compared with another copy, unresolved V genes explain less than half of these, and the others have no known cause. The sample contains 150,000 to 200,000 clones, more than 9.5% of them found a single time. The ten largest account for 7.8% of the sample. The sequenced sample consisted of PBMCs. The receptors here all came from a man aged 50-59 years in good health and CMV-seropositive.

There are a few counts of this clone. This sample includes further DNA sequences coding for the same CDR3. V and J are TRBV28 and TRBJ1-2; 9 nucleotides match TRBD1. The CDR3 spans 13 residues. The junction had 4 bases not matched to a gene; V was cut back by 3 bases and J by 8 bases. The germline CDR1 and CDR2 sequences are MDHEN and SYDVKM. CDR3 region: CASSLTGGRGYTF. The CDR3 DNA sequence: TGTGCCAGCAGTTTGACAGGGGGGCGAGGCTACACCTTC.

This clone showed up just a few times. The chain carries TRBV7-9 and TRBJ2-5, with D possibly TRBD1 on 5 matching bases. Per germline, CDR1 SEHNR and CDR2 FQNEAQ (reference sequence). The V gene lost 6 bases and the J gene lost 3 bases, with 5 bases spanning the gap. The CDR3 is 11 amino acids. The CDR3, as DNA: TGTGCCAGCAGAGGGGAAGAGACCCAGTACTTC. Translated: CASRGEETQYF.

This clone was counted between two and nine times. This chain uses TRBV30 with TRBJ1-4, with 9 bases lining up with TRBD1. The CDR3 is 13 amino acids. Trimming at V came to 2 bases and at J to 8 bases, leaving 3 bases not matched to a gene. Germline V gene sequence: CDR1 GTSNPN, CDR2 SVGIG (reference sequence). The CDR3 nucleotides are TGTGCCTGGAGTCACAGGGGGCTAGAAAAACTGTTTTTT. It translates to CAWSHRGLEKLFF.

J is TRBJ2-1 and V is TRBV19; D perhaps matches TRBD1 (5 bases). CDR1 is LNHDA and CDR2 is SQIVND in the germline V gene (reference sequence). Deletions cut 2 bases from V and 4 bases from J, with 9 bases between. CDR3 length equals 14 residues. The CDR3 region is CASSIQGYYNEQFF. The CDR3 DNA reads TGTGCCAGTAGTATACAGGGTTATTACAATGAGCAGTTCTTC.

This clone has only a few counts. The chain is built from TRBV1 and TRBJ2-1; TRBD1, the table's D call, was not compared with the DNA. TRBV1 corresponds to a pseudogene. The CDR3 runs 19 residues. The CDR3 here is CTSSQDKVWGLEVYNEQFF. The CDR3 DNA sequence: TGCACCAGCAGCCAAGATAAGGTGTGGGGGCTAGAGGTCTACAATGAGCAGTTCTTC.

This clone was seen more than once but under ten times. CDR3 nucleotides: TGTGCCAGCAGTAGACAGGGGGCCTCGTCCTACACCTTC. Residues: CASSRQGASSYTF. This sequence joins TRBV6-5 and TRBJ1-2; TRBD1 matches 10 bases. V lost 5 bases, J lost 10 bases, and 7 bases stayed unmatched. Germline CDR1 and CDR2: MNHEY and SVGAGI. The length of the CDR3 is 13 residues.

This clone appeared a few times. The chain couples TRBV15 to TRBJ1-2, with TRBD1 as a possible D gene (5 bases). Per germline, CDR1 LNHNV and CDR2 YYDKDF (reference sequence). The CDR3 covers 14 residues. V gave up 10 bases and J gave up 0 bases, with 15 bases separating them. CDR3 residues: CAIRDGGANYGYTF. The CDR3 nucleotides read TGTGCCATCCGGGACGGGGGAGCTAACTATGGCTACACCTTC.

This clone turned up a few times. The chain uses TRBV10-2 and TRBJ1-2; TRBD1 aligns across 7 bases. CDR3 length equals 14 residues. Germline V lookup: CDR1 WSHSY, CDR2 SAAADI. Unmatched junction bases numbered 10, after V lost 8 bases and J lost 4 bases. The CDR3 loop is CASGEEDRSYGYTF. The CDR3 DNA reads as TGCGCCAGCGGAGAAGAGGACAGGAGCTATGGCTACACCTTC.

V usage is TRBV7-9 and J usage is TRBJ1-4; D perhaps matches TRBD1 (6 bases). The CDR3 runs to 15 residues. Trimming cost V 4 bases and J 6 bases, with 15 bases left between them. The germline CDR1 and CDR2 sequences are SEHNR and FQNEAQ (reference sequence). The CDR3 sequence is CASSSPWDKDEKLFF. CDR3 coding DNA: TGTGCCAGCAGCTCTCCCTGGGACAAGGATGAAAAACTGTTTTTT. Variable domain in full (rest from reference TRBV7-9 and TRBJ1-4): DTGVSQNPRHKITKRGQNVTFRCDPISEHNRLYWYRQTLGQGPEFLTYFQNEAQLEKSRLLSDRFSAERPKGSFSTLEIQRTEQGDSAMYLCASSSPWDKDEKLFFGSGTQLSVL.

This clone has more than one count but fewer than ten. The gene calls are TRBV28 and TRBJ1-1; 8 bases fit TRBD1. The CDR3 runs to 17 residues. V was clipped by 6 bases and J by 0 bases; unmatched bases: 12. Germline V gene sequence: CDR1 MDHEN, CDR2 SYDVKM. CDR3 in amino acids: CASRPSGGLGMNTEAFF. Written as DNA, the CDR3 is TGTGCCAGCAGACCCTCAGGGGGCTTGGGAATGAACACTGAAGCTTTCTTT.

This clone was seen only once. The chain is built from TRBV27 and TRBJ1-2; D remains unclear. Looked up from germline, CDR1 is MNHEY and CDR2 is SMNVEV (reference sequence). Deletions cut 0 bases from V and 2 bases from J, with 7 bases between. This CDR3 is 14 amino acids long. The CDR3 sequence: CASSLSAGNYGYTF. The CDR3 bases are TGTGCCAGCAGTTTATCTGCAGGAAACTATGGCTACACCTTC.

The chain recombines TRBV7-2 with TRBJ2-7; possible D gene TRBD2, 7 bases. This CDR3 spans 14 amino acids. The germline V and J ends were trimmed by 0 bases and 5 bases, with 11 bases remaining between them. Per the germline V gene, CDR1 is SGHTA and CDR2 is FQGNSA. In DNA, the CDR3 is TGTGCCAGCAGCTTAGCGGGGGGGCACGACGAGCAGTACTTC. Its protein product is CASSLAGGHDEQYF. Based on the CDR3 plus reference TRBV7-2 and TRBJ2-7, the full variable domain is GAGVSQSPSNKVTEKGKDVELRCDPISGHTALYWYRQSLGQGLEFLIYFQGNSAPDKSGLPSDRFSAERTGGSVSTLTIQRTQQEDSAVYLCASSLAGGHDEQYFGPGTRLTVT.

The rearrangement links TRBV7-2 to TRBJ2-7, with 10 bases fitting TRBD1. The CDR3 has 15 residues. Germline values: CDR1 SGHTA, CDR2 FQGNSA. The V and J ends lost 5 bases and 2 bases, in that order; junction bases with no gene match: 6. Here the CDR3 reads CASSETGTGAYEQYF. The CDR3 DNA reads as TGTGCCAGCAGCGAAACCGGGACAGGGGCCTACGAGCAGTACTTC.

This clone has just a few counts. The V and J genes are TRBV6-4 and TRBJ1-4; D gene unclear. Looked up from germline, CDR1 is MRHNA and CDR2 is SNTAGT. The CDR3 spans 11 residues. V was shortened by 8 bases and J by 11 bases, with 12 bases between the two germline ends. The CDR3 DNA reads TGTGCCAGCTTCCCTAGTGGGAAACTGTTTTTT. It encodes CASFPSGKLFF.

This clone has more than one count but fewer than ten. This sequence joins TRBV25-1 and TRBJ2-4, with a weak D call TRBD2 (5 bases). This CDR3 spans 18 amino acids. Germline V lookup: CDR1 MGHDK, CDR2 SYGVNS. V lost 1 base, J lost 0 bases, and 16 bases lay in between. Here the CDR3 DNA reads TGTGCCAGCAGTGAATCCCAGGCTAGCCCTTTAGCCAAAAACATTCAGTACTTC. Amino acids: CASSESQASPLAKNIQYF.

V is TRBV4-1 and J is TRBJ2-7, with no clear D. The CDR3 has 13 amino acids. The V gene's germline CDR1 is MGHRA and CDR2 YSYEKL. Trimming left V 0 bases short and J 2 bases short, with 5 bases between. The CDR3 spells CASSQEQAYEQYF. CDR3 coding DNA: TGCGCCAGCAGCCAAGAACAAGCCTACGAGCAGTACTTC.

This clone was seen a few times. V is TRBV7-2 and J is TRBJ1-5; D is unclear. V was cut by 1 base and J by 3 bases, with 13 bases left in between. Germline values: CDR1 SGHTA, CDR2 FQGNSA. The CDR3 is made up of 16 amino acids. The CDR3 sequence: CASSLGQRGSNQPQHF. CDR3 bases: TGTGCCAGCAGCTTAGGGCAGAGAGGCTCCAATCAGCCCCAGCATTTT.

V usage is TRBV7-2 and J usage is TRBJ1-1; D is ambiguous. Per the germline V gene, CDR1 is SGHTA and CDR2 is FQGNSA. V was trimmed by 1 base and J by 1 base, leaving 7 bases between them. CDR3 length: 14 residues. In nucleotides, the CDR3 is TGTGCCAGCAGCTTAGTGGTCAGGAACACTGAAGCTTTCTTT. Protein: CASSLVVRNTEAFF. Full variable domain (missing parts from reference TRBV7-2 and TRBJ1-1): GAGVSQSPSNKVTEKGKDVELRCDPISGHTALYWYRQSLGQGLEFLIYFQGNSAPDKSGLPSDRFSAERTGGSVSTLTIQRTQQEDSAVYLCASSLVVRNTEAFFGQGTRLTVV.

The chain employs TRBV6-5 and TRBJ2-7, with TRBD2 matching 11 bases. Germline CDR1 and CDR2: MNHEY and SVGAGI. V was pared by 6 bases and J by 2 bases, with 6 bases of the junction left unmatched. This CDR3 has 15 amino acids. Here the CDR3 reads CASRRLAGGPYEQYF. CDR3 bases: TGTGCCAGCAGACGCCTAGCGGGGGGCCCCTACGAGCAGTACTTC.

V and J are TRBV2 and TRBJ1-2; D not resolved. Germline CDR1 is SNHLY and CDR2 is FYNNEI. V was shortened by 8 bases and J by 5 bases, with 15 bases between the two germline ends. This CDR3 region has 13 residues. The CDR3 DNA reads TGTGCCAGCTCTGATACCACGGGGTATGGCTACACCTTC. This codes for CASSDTTGYGYTF.

This clone has just a few counts. The chain recombines TRBV5-6 with TRBJ1-1; the match to TRBD1 covers 7 bases. Germline values: CDR1 SGHDT, CDR2 YYEEEE. This CDR3 comprises 15 residues. V was pared by 3 bases and J by 1 base, with 6 bases of the junction left unmatched. CDR3 in DNA: TGTGCCAGCAGCTGGAGGGGGCTTTGGAACACTGAAGCTTTCTTT. It encodes CASSWRGLWNTEAFF.

This sequence joins TRBV7-2 and TRBJ2-5, with 7 bases identical to TRBD1. From germline, CDR1 is SGHTA and CDR2 FQGNSA. V shed 5 bases, J shed 4 bases, and the junction held 10 bases outside the gene matches. The CDR3 totals 15 residues. CDR3 coding DNA: TGTGCCAGCAGCAAGGGACCCGGACAGGCAGAGACCCAGTACTTC. Translation gives CASSKGPGQAETQYF.

In its sample, this clone was seen a few times. The chain has TRBV7-9 and TRBJ2-5, with D hard to call. CDR1 SEHNR and CDR2 FQNEAQ come from the germline V gene (reference sequence). The CDR3 extends over 12 amino acids. The ends were cut back, 6 bases at V and 4 bases at J, with 9 bases in the middle. The CDR3 is CASSFAGETQYF. The CDR3 region has the DNA TGTGCCAGCAGTTTCGCCGGAGAGACCCAGTACTTC.

This clone appeared a few times. The chain uses TRBV5-4 and TRBJ1-1; weak D call: TRBD1 (5 bases). This CDR3 comprises 12 residues. Germline loops: CDR1 SGHNT, CDR2 YYREEE (reference sequence). The V end lost 3 bases, the J end lost 5 bases, and 8 bases lay between the germline ends. The CDR3 sequence is CASSWGGTEAFF. The DNA of the CDR3 is TGTGCCAGCAGCTGGGGGGGAACTGAAGCTTTCTTT.

The chain carries TRBV7-8 and TRBJ1-3; 8 bases map to TRBD1. This CDR3 is built from 18 residues. The germline V gene encodes CDR1 SGHVS and CDR2 FQNEAQ. V lost 0 bases and J lost 3; bases outside the gene matches: 10. The CDR3 loop reads CASSLAILQGAYGNTIYF. DNA for the CDR3: TGTGCCAGCAGCTTAGCGATACTTCAGGGGGCGTATGGAAACACCATATATTTT.

This clone was picked up a small number of times. The J gene is TRBJ2-6, the V gene TRBV9; D is ambiguous. The CDR3 sequence is 16 residues long. CDR1 is SGDLS, CDR2 YYNGEE, per germline. The V and J ends lost 4 bases and 2 bases respectively, with 13 bases between them. CDR3 DNA sequence: TGTGCCAGCAGCAACCTTCGAAGAGCTGGGGCCAACGTCCTGACTTTC. Translating it yields CASSNLRRAGANVLTF.

The chain has TRBV5-1 and TRBJ2-1; the match to TRBD2 covers 12 bases. CDR3 length: 17 amino acids. Germline V gives CDR1 SGHRS, CDR2 YFSETQ. Germline trimming cut 4 bases from V and 6 bases from J; bases unmatched to any gene: 11. The CDR3 sequence: CASSPGGGLAGTNEQFF. The CDR3 nucleotides are TGCGCCAGCAGCCCCGGAGGGGGACTAGCGGGCACCAATGAGCAGTTCTTC.